These 3 T cell receptor beta chains originate from one sample sequenced in a study of T cells in localized non-small cell lung cancer. Repertoires were generated with immunoSEQ multiplex PCR, while TCRdb's copy carries only in-frame clones and drops some. The sample lists 45,000 to 70,000 clones; 86% were seen once. The material sequenced was peripheral blood, taken before any cancer treatment. The receptors were gathered from a woman aged 40-75 years with stage I lung adenocarcinoma.

V is TRBV7-2 and J is TRBJ2-1; 9 nucleotides agree with TRBD1. The ends lost 2 bases at V and 7 bases at J; junction bases unmatched: 9. The CDR3 extends over 16 amino acids. Germline loops: CDR1 SGHTA, CDR2 FQGNSA. For the CDR3, the DNA is TGTGCCAGCAGCTTAATTTGGACAGGGGTTAGGAATGAGCAGTTCTTC. This translates into CASSLIWTGVRNEQFF.

This clone was observed a single time. This chain joins TRBV5-6 and TRBJ1-6; D not resolved. Germline-derived CDR1 and CDR2 are SGHDT and YYEEEE. This CDR3 is 17 amino acids long. With 0 bases removed from V and 3 bases from J, the gap between germline ends came to 13 bases. The CDR3 sequence: CASSLEMAGSYNSPLHF. CDR3 bases: TGTGCCAGCAGCTTGGAGATGGCAGGAAGCTATAATTCACCCCTCCACTTT.

This chain links TRBV29-1 with TRBJ1-2; D is possibly TRBD1 (5 bases). Trimming removed 1 base from V and 8 bases from J, with 11 bases in between. The CDR3 runs to 12 residues. Per germline, CDR1 SQVTM and CDR2 ANQGSEA. The CDR3 loop reads CSVEARARGYTF. In DNA form, the CDR3 reads TGCAGCGTTGAAGCCAGGGCACGGGGCTACACCTTC.